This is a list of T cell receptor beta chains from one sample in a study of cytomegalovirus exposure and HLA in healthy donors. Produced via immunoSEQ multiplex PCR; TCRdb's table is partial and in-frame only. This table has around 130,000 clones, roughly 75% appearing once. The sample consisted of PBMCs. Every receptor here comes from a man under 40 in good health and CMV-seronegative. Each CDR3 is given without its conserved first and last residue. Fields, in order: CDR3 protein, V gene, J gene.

CDR3: ASSTGLNTEAF; V: TRBV7-2; J: TRBJ1-1
CDR3: ASSQEKGAMGNQPQH; V: TRBV4-2; J: TRBJ1-5
CDR3: ASTEDRGHQPQH; V: TRBV2; J: TRBJ1-5
CDR3: ASSYGQGSGAEAF; V: TRBV6-5; J: TRBJ1-1
CDR3: ASSPSDRVGYGYT; V: TRBV18; J: TRBJ1-2
CDR3: ASSITASGSETQY; V: TRBV19; J: TRBJ2-5
CDR3: ASQTGRNTEAF; V: TRBV28; J: TRBJ1-1
CDR3: ASSDRTYSNQPQH; V: TRBV19; J: TRBJ1-5
CDR3: AIKETSGTDTQY; V: TRBV10-3; J: TRBJ2-3
CDR3: ASSLYLDRGMGNEQF; V: TRBV7-9; J: TRBJ2-1
CDR3: ASSQDNRLNEQF; V: TRBV4-1; J: TRBJ2-1
CDR3: ASRTPGLAYEQY; V: TRBV27; J: TRBJ2-7
CDR3: ASSYEGTASNSPLH; V: TRBV6-8; J: TRBJ1-6
CDR3: ASSQDRTRLERGYT; V: TRBV4-2; J: TRBJ1-2
CDR3: ASSLVQGGDEQY; V: TRBV5-1; J: TRBJ2-7
CDR3: ASSQPTSGLPYEQY; V: TRBV4-1; J: TRBJ2-7
CDR3: ASSVSSGSYEQY; V: TRBV9; J: .